The rows below give T cell receptor beta chains drawn from one sample of a study of blood T cell repertoires in COVID-19. Clones were read by immunoSEQ multiplex PCR, and TCRdb kept only the in-frame ones, dropping some. The sample consists of approximately 32,000 clones, about 89% of them appearing once. The sequenced sample was peripheral blood. The origin of the receptors is a man in his 60s with acute or convalescent COVID-19. The CDR3 runs from the conserved cysteine through the conserved F or W. Each record gives: clone size, V gene, D gene, J gene, CDR3 DNA, CDR3 protein. D genes are given only for firm matches. Clone size is given for some rows only: seen once, a few or many times, or a class if the clone is expanded.

-	TRBV21-1	-	TRBJ1-6	TGTGCCAGCCCCGCCACGACTTATAATTCACCCCTCCACTTT	CASPATTYNSPLHF
-	TRBV6-5	TRBD2	TRBJ2-7	TGTGCCAGCAGTTCATTAGCGGGAGGGCCATCCTACGAGCAGTACTTC	CASSSLAGGPSYEQYF
-	TRBV3-1/TRBV3-2	TRBD1	TRBJ1-4	TGTGCCAGCAGCCGGACAGGGGGTAATGAAAAACTGTTTTTT	CASSRTGGNEKLFF
-	TRBV11-3	TRBD1	TRBJ1-4	TGTGCCAGCAGCGCGCAACAGGGGGCTAGGGAAAAACTGTTTTTT	CASSAQQGAREKLFF
-	TRBV7-6	-	TRBJ1-1	TGTGCCAGCAGCTTGAGGGGGAGGGACACTGAAGCTTTCTTT	CASSLRGRDTEAFF
-	TRBV5-1	-	TRBJ1-1	TGCGCCAGCGGACGGGACAACGCCAACACTGAAGCTTTCTTT	CASGRDNANTEAFF
-	TRBV16	-	TRBJ1-2	TGTGCCAGCAGCCTCGGGGGCTATGGCTACACCTTC	CASSLGGYGYTF
-	TRBV30	-	TRBJ1-1	TGTGCCTGGTCTATTTTCTCGAACACTGAAGCTTTCTTT	CAWSIFSNTEAFF
-	TRBV5-8	TRBD1	TRBJ1-1	TGTGCCAGCAGCCCGGACAGGGGGTTGACTGAAGCTTTCTTT	CASSPDRGLTEAFF
few	TRBV5-1	TRBD1	TRBJ1-1	TGCGCCAGCAGCCAAGGACAGGGAGGCACTGAAGCTTTCTTT	CASSQGQGGTEAFF
-	TRBV29-1	-	TRBJ2-6	TGCAGCGTTGTAGTCTCTGGGGCCAACGTCCTGACTTTC	CSVVVSGANVLTF
-	TRBV28	-	TRBJ1-5	TGTGCCAGCAGTTTACTGGCAGTCTATCAGCCCCAGCATTTT	CASSLLAVYQPQHF
-	TRBV5-1	-	TRBJ2-3	TGCGCCAGCAGCCGGGACAACACAGATACGCAGTATTTT	CASSRDNTDTQYF
-	TRBV11-2	TRBD1	TRBJ2-5	TGTGCCAGCAGCCCGGGGGACAGGGACGAGACCCAGTACTTC	CASSPGDRDETQYF
-	TRBV5-1	TRBD1	TRBJ2-5	TGCGCCAGCAGCCTGACAGGGAATCAAGAGACCCAGTACTTC	CASSLTGNQETQYF
-	TRBV6-5	-	TRBJ1-5	TGTGCCAGCAGTTCAACAGGTTATCAGCCCCAGCATTTT	CASSSTGYQPQHF
-	TRBV5-4	TRBD2	TRBJ2-2	TGTGCCAGCAGCTCCGGACTAGCGGGGAACACCGGGGAGCTGTTTTTT	CASSSGLAGNTGELFF
-	TRBV7-2	TRBD1	TRBJ2-1	TGTGCCAGCAGCTTAGTGGACAGGGGGTATGAGCAGTTCTTC	CASSLVDRGYEQFF
-	TRBV27	TRBD1	TRBJ2-2	TGTGCCAGCAGAGGACAGGGGATCGCGAACACCGGGGAGCTGTTTTTT	CASRGQGIANTGELFF
-	TRBV30	-	TRBJ2-1	TGTGCCTGGAGTATGCGGAATGAGCAGTTCTTC	CAWSMRNEQFF
-	TRBV20-1	-	TRBJ2-3	TGCAGTGCTTCCTCTGTAGATACGCAGTATTTT	CSASSVDTQYF
few	TRBV5-1	TRBD2	TRBJ2-1	TGCGCCAGCAGCTTGAGAGTAGCGGGGCACAATGAGCAGTTCTTC	CASSLRVAGHNEQFF
-	TRBV9	-	TRBJ2-2	TGTGCCAGCAGCGTAGGCCTAACGAACACCGGGGAGCTGTTTTTT	CASSVGLTNTGELFF
-	TRBV30	TRBD1	TRBJ2-7	TGTGCCTACCGGGACAGGGCGTACGAGCAGTACTTC	CAYRDRAYEQYF
-	TRBV10-3	-	TRBJ1-2	TGTGCCATCAGTGAGGGGACAAGTAATGGCTACACCTTC	CAISEGTSNGYTF
-	TRBV7-9	TRBD2	TRBJ2-1	TGTGCCAGCAGCTTAGGTAGCGGGAGCCACAATGAGCAGTTCTTC	CASSLGSGSHNEQFF
once	TRBV2	-	TRBJ2-3	TGTGCCAGACAGGATTATAGCACAGATACGCAGTATTTT	CARQDYSTDTQYF
-	TRBV24-1	TRBD1	TRBJ1-1	TGTGCCACCAGTACAGGGGGTAAGGCTGAAGCTTTCTTT	CATSTGGKAEAFF
-	TRBV6-7	-	TRBJ2-7	TGTGCCAGCAGTGGACCCGGACTGCACTCCTACGAGCAGTACTTC	CASSGPGLHSYEQYF
few	TRBV5-6	-	TRBJ1-2	TGTGCCAGCAGCTTGGACAGCTTAAACTATGGCTACACCTTC	CASSLDSLNYGYTF
once	TRBV5-1	TRBD1	TRBJ1-1	TGCGCCAGCAGCCCAGGGACAGCCCCTGAAGCTTTCTTT	CASSPGTAPEAFF
-	TRBV11-1	-	TRBJ2-7	TGTGCCAGCAGCTTAAACCACCGGAGCTCCTACGAGCAGTACTTC	CASSLNHRSSYEQYF
-	TRBV29-1	-	TRBJ2-6	TGCAGCGTTGAAAGAGCTGGGGCCAACGTCCTGACTTTC	CSVERAGANVLTF
-	TRBV11-2	-	TRBJ2-7	TGTGCCAGCAGCTTAACTACCCGCTACGAGCAGTACTTC	CASSLTTRYEQYF
once	TRBV4-3	-	TRBJ1-3	TGCGCCAGCAGCCAAGGGGGGGTTTCTGGAAACACCATATATTTT	CASSQGGVSGNTIYF
-	TRBV27	-	TRBJ2-2	TGTGCCAGCAGTCCAAACTTCCTTAGACTGAACACCGGGGAGCTGTTTTTT	CASSPNFLRLNTGELFF